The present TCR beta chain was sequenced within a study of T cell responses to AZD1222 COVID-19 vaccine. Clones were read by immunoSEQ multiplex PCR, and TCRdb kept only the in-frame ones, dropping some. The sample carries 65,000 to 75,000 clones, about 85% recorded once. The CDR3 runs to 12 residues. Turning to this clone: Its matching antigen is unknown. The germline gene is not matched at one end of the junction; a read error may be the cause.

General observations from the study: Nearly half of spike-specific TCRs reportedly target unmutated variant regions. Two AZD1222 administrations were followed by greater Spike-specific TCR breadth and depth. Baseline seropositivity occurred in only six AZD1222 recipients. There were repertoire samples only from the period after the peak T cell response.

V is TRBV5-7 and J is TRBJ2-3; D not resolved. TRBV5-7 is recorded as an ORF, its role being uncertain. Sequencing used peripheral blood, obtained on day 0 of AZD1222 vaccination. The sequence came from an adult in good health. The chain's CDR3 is CASSSDRVRTVF. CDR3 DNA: TGTGCCAGCAGCTCGGACCGGGTCAGAACGGTTTTT.